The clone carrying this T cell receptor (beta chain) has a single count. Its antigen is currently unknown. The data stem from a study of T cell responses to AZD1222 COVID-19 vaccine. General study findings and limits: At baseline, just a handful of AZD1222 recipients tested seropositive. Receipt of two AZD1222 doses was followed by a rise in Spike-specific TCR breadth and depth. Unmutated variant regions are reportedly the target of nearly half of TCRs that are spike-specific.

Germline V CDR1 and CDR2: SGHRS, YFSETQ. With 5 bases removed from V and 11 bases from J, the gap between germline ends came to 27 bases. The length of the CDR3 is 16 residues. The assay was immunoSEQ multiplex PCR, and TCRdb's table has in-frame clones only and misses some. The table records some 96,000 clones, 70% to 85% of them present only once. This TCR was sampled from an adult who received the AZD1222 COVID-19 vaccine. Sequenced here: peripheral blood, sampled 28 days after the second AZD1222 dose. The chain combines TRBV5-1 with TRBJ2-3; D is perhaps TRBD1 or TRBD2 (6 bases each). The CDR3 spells CASSNPEGREGGKQYF. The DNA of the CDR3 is TGCGCCAGCAGTAACCCGGAGGGGCGAGAGGGGGGCAAGCAGTATTTT.